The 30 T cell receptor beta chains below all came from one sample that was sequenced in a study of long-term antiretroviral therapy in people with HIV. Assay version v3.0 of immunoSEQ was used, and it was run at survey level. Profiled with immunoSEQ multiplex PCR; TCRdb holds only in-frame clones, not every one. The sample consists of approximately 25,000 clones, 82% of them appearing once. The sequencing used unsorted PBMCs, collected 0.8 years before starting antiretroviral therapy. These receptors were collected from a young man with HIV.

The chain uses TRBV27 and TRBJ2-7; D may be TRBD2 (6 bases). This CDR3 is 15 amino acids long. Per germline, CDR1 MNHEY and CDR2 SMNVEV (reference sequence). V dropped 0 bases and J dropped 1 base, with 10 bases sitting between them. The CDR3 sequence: CASSLSNGGSYEQYF. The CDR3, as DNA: TGTGCCAGCAGTTTATCGAACGGGGGTTCCTACGAGCAGTACTTC.

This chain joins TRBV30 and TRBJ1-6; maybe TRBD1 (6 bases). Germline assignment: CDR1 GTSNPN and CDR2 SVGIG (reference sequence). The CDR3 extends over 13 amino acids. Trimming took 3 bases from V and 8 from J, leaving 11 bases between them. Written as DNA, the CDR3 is TGTGCCTGGAGACAGGACAGCTATTCACCCCTCCACTTT. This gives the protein CAWRQDSYSPLHF.

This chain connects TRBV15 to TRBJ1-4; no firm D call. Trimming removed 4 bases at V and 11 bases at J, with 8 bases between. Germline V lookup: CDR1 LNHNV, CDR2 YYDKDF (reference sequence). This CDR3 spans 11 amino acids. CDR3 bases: TGTGCCACCAGCACGTTAGGGAAACTGTTTTTT. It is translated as CATSTLGKLFF.

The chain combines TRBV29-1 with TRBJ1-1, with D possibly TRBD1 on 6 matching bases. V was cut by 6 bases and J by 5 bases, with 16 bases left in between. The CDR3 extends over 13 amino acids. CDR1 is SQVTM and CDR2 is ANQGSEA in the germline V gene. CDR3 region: CSVGQSSLTEAFF. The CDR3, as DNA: TGCAGCGTAGGACAGTCTTCCCTTACTGAAGCTTTCTTT. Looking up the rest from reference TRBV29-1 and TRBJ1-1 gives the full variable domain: SAVISQKPSRDICQRGTSLTIQCQVDSQVTMMFWYRQQPGQSLTLIATANQGSEATYESGFVIDKFPISRPNLTFSTLTVSNMSPEDSSIYLCSVGQSSLTEAFFGQGTRLTVV.

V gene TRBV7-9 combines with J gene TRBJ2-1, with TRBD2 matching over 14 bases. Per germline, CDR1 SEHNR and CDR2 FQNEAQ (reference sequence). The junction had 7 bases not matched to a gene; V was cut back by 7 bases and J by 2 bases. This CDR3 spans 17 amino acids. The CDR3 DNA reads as TGTGCCAGCATCCTTGGACTAGCGGGAGGAACCTACAATGAGCAGTTCTTC. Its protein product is CASILGLAGGTYNEQFF.

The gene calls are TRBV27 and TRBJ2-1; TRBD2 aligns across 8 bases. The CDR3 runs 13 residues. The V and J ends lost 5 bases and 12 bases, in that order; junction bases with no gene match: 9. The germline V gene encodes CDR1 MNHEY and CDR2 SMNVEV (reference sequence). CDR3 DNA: TGTGCCAGCAGTCTCGGGGGGGCCGACGGGCAGTTCTTC. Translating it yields CASSLGGADGQFF.

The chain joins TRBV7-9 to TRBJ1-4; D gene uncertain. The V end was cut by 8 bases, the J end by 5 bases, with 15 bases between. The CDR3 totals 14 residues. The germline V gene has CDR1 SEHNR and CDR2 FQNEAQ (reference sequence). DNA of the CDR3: TGTGCCAGCGGGTCGGGCGGGAAGAATGAAAAACTGTTTTTT. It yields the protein CASGSGGKNEKLFF.

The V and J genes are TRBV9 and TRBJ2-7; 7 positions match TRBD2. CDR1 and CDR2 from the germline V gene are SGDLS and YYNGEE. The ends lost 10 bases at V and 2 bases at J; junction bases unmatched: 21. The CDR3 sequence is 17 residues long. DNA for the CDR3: TGTGCCCCCACCTCGGGGGGAACGAGTTGGGCGGCCTACGAGCAGTACTTC. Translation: CAPTSGGTSWAAYEQYF.

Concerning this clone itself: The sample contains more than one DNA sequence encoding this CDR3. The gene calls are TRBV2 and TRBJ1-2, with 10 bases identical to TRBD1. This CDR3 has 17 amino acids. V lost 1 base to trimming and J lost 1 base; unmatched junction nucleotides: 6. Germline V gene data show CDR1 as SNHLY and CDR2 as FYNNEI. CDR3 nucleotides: TGTGCCAGCAGTGAAGTAGACAGGGGGCGGGGTAACTATGGCTACACCTTC. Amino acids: CASSEVDRGRGNYGYTF.

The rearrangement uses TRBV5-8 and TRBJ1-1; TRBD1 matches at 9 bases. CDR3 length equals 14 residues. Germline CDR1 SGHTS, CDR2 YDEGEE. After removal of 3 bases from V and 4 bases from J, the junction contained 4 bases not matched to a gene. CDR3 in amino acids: CASSSEQGATEAFF. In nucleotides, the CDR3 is TGTGCCAGCAGCTCAGAACAGGGGGCCACTGAAGCTTTCTTT.

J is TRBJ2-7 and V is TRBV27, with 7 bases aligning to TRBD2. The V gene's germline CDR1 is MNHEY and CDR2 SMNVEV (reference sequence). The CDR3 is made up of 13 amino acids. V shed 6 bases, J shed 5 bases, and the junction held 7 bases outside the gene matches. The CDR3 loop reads CASRQGGRDEQYF. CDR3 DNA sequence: TGTGCCAGCAGACAAGGCGGGAGAGACGAGCAGTACTTC.

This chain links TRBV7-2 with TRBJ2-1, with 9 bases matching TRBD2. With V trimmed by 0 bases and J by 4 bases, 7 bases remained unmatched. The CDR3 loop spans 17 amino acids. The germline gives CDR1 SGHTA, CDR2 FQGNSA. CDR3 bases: TGTGCCAGCAGCTTAGCGCTAGCGGGGCCTATTTACAATGAGCAGTTCTTC. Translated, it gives CASSLALAGPIYNEQFF.

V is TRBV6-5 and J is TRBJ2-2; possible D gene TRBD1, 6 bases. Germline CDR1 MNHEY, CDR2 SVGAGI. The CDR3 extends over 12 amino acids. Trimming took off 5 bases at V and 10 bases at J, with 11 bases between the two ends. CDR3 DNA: TGTGCCAGCAGTAGAACAGGGCAGGAGCTGTTTTTT. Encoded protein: CASSRTGQELFF.

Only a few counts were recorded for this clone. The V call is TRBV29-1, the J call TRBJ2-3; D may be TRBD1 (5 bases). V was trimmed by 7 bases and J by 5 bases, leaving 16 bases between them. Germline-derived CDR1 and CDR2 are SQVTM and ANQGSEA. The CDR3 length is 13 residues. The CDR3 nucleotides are TGCAGCGCCGAAGGCAGGGTTGGAGATACGCAGTATTTT. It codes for CSAEGRVGDTQYF.

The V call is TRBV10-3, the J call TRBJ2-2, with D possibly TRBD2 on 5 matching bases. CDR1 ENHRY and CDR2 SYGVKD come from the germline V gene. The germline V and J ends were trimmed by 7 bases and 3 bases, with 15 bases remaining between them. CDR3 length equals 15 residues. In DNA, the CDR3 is TGTGCCATCACGGCCGGAGGCCGCTACACCGGGGAGCTGTTTTTT. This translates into CAITAGGRYTGELFF.

In DNA, the CDR3 is TGTGCCAGCAGCTTGTTGGGCGGACGATACGCTGGAAACACCATATATTTT. Translated: CASSLLGGRYAGNTIYF. This chain links TRBV5-6 with TRBJ1-3, with D hard to call. Trimming stripped 1 base from V and 2 bases from J, with 16 bases between. CDR1 and CDR2 from the germline V gene are SGHDT and YYEEEE. The CDR3 length is 17 residues.

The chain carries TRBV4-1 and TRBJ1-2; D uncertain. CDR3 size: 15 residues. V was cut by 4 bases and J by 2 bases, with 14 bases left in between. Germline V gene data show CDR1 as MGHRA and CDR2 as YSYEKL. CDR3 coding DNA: TGCGCCAGCAGCCCCTCTTCGTTGGGAAACTATGGCTACACCTTC. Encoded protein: CASSPSSLGNYGYTF.

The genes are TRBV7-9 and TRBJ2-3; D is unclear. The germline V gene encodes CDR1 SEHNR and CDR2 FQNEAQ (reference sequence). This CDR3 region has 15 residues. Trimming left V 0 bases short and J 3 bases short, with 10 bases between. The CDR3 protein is CASSLATLGTDTQYF. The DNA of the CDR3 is TGTGCCAGCAGCTTAGCGACCCTGGGAACAGATACGCAGTATTTT. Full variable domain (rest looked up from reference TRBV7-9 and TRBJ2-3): DTGVSQNPRHKITKRGQNVTFRCDPISEHNRLYWYRQTLGQGPEFLTYFQNEAQLEKSRLLSDRFSAERPKGSFSTLEIQRTEQGDSAMYLCASSLATLGTDTQYFGPGTRLTVL.

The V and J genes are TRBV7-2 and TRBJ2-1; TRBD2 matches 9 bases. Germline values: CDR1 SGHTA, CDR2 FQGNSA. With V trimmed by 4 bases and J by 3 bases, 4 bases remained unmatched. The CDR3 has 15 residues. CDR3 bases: TGTGCCAGCAGCTGGGGACTAGCCCACTACAATGAGCAGTTCTTC. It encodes CASSWGLAHYNEQFF.

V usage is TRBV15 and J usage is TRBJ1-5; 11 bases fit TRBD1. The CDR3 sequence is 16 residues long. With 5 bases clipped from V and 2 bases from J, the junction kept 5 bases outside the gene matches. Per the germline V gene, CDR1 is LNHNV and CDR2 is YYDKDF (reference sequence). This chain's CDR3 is CATSGGQGAGNQPQHF. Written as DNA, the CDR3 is TGTGCCACCAGCGGCGGACAGGGGGCTGGCAATCAGCCCCAGCATTTT.

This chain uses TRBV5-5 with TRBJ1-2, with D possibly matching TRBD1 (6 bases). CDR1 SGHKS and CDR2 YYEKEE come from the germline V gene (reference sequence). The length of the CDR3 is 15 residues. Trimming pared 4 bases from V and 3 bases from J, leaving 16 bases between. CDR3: CASSREDSPYYGYTF. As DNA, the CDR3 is TGTGCCAGCAGCAGAGAGGACAGCCCATACTATGGCTACACCTTC.

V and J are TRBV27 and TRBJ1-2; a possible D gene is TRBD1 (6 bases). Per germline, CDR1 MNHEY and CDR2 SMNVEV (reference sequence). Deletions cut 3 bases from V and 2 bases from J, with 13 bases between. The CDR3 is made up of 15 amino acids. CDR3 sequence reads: CASSLGGARNYGYTF. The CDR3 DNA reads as TGTGCCAGCAGTTTGGGGGGGGCCCGAAACTATGGCTACACCTTC.

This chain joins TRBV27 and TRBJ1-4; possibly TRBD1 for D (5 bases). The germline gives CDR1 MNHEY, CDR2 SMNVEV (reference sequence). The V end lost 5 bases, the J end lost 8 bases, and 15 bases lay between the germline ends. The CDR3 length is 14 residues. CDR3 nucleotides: TGTGCCAGCAGTCCGTTCTGGACAAACGAAAAACTGTTTTTT. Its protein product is CASSPFWTNEKLFF.

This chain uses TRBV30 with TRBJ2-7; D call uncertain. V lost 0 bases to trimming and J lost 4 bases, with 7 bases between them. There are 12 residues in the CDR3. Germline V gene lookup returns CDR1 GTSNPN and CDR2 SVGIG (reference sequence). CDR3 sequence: CAWSVRRYEQYF. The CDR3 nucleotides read TGTGCCTGGAGTGTACGTCGGTACGAGCAGTACTTC.

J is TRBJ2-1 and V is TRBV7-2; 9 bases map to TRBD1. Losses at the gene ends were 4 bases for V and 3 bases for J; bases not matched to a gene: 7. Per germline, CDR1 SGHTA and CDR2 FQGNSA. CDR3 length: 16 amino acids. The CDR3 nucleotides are TGTGCCAGCAGCTCCTTTCCGGGACAGGGCTACAATGAGCAGTTCTTC. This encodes CASSSFPGQGYNEQFF.

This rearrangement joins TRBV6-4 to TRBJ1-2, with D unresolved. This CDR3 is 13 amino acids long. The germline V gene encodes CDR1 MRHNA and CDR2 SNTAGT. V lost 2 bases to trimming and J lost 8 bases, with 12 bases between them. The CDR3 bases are TGTGCCAGCAGTGACCCCGTGGATGGAGGCTACACCTTC. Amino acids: CASSDPVDGGYTF.

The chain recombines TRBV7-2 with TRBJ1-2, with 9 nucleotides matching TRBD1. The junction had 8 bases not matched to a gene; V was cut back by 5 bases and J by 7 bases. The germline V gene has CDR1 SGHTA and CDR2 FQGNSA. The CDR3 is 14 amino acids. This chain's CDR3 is CASSVGTGRSGYTF. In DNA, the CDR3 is TGTGCCAGCAGCGTAGGGACAGGGAGGTCTGGCTACACCTTC.

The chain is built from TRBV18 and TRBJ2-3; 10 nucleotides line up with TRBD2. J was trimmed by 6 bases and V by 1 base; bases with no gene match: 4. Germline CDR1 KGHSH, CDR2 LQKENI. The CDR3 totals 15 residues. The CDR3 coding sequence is TGTGCCAGCTCACCACAGGCGACTAGCGGGGATACGCAGTATTTT. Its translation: CASSPQATSGDTQYF.

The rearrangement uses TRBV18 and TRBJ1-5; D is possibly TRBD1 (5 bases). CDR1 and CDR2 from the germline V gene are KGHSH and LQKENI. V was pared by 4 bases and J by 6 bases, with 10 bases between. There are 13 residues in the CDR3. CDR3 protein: CASSQGTGQPQHF. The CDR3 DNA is TGTGCCAGCTCACAGGGGACCGGTCAGCCCCAGCATTTT.

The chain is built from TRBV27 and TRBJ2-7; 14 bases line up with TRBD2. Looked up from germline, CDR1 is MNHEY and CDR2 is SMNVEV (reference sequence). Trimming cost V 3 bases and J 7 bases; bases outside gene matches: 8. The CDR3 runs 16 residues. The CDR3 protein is CASSLTSGRGVGEQYF. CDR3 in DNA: TGTGCCAGCAGTTTGACTAGCGGGAGGGGGGTTGGAGAGCAGTACTTC.